The sample holds many counts of the clone carrying this T cell receptor (beta chain). Its matching antigen is unknown. TCRdb re-derived calls from the PCR reads in MiXCR, one entry per CDR3 protein. The table lists about 640,000 distinct CDR3 sequences, just under 20% of them singletons, with under 0.95% in the top ten. The data were obtained in a study of molecular identifiers for immune sequencing clone quantification. Trimming stripped 0 bases from V and 5 bases from J, with 10 bases between. Germline lookup yields CDR1 SGHVS and CDR2 FNYEAQ. The CDR3 covers 14 residues. General observations from the study: Clones exceeding 20 RNA copies carried over 99% of effector molecules but under 1% of naive-cell molecules.

Naive CD8 sequencing libraries were generated from about 19,000 to 1,100,000 sorted cells, with 10%, 30% or 50% RNA as input. Material for sequencing was naive CD8+ T cells from blood, with Jurkat cell RNA spiked in. Noted subset: FACS-sorted CD8+CD4-CCR7+CD45RA+ naive T cells. The clonotype comes from a human donor in good health. Some libraries in this study had Jurkat cell RNA spiked in. The chain employs TRBV7-6 and TRBJ2-5; a weak D match, TRBD1 (5 bases). Written as DNA, the CDR3 is TGTGCCAGCAGCTTAGCAACAGGCGGTGAGACCCAGTACTTC. Protein product: CASSLATGGETQYF.